This TCR beta chain was recorded in a study of T cell responses to AZD1222 COVID-19 vaccine. V was cut by 4 bases and J by 8 bases, with 15 bases left in between. Germline values: CDR1 MRHNA, CDR2 SNTAGT. CDR3 size: 14 residues. Clones were read by immunoSEQ multiplex PCR, and TCRdb kept only the in-frame ones, dropping some. The sample holds 120,000 to 150,000 clones, 90% to 95% seen once. Study-wide points: Sampling captured repertoires only after the peak T cell response. After two AZD1222 doses, spike-specific TCR breadth and depth rose versus day 0. Females outnumbered males among donors, who were mostly white British; clonal diversity was possibly underestimated.

Points on this clone: Its matching antigen is unknown.

The chain links TRBV6-4 to TRBJ2-1; D is possibly TRBD2 (5 bases). This sample comprised peripheral blood, obtained on day 0 of AZD1222 vaccination. The source is an adult in good health. CDR3: CASSVESSRDEQFF. The DNA of the CDR3 is TGTGCCAGCAGTGTAGAATCTAGCCGCGATGAGCAGTTCTTC.